This TCR beta chain was captured in a study of human CD8 memory T cell subsets. Extraction drew RNA from duplicate vials of approximately 150,000 sorted CD8+ T cells for each subset. UMI-labeled 5' RACE generated the TCR beta libraries. TCRdb reworked the 5' RACE reads into one entry per CDR3 protein, no DNA. Recorded for this sample: about 7,000 distinct CDR3 sequences. Germline lookup yields CDR1 SGHRS and CDR2 YFSETQ. The CDR3 totals 13 residues. The chain combines TRBV5-1 with TRBJ2-7. The clonotype originates from a human donor in good health. The sample was CD8+ T cells from PBMCs. This chain's CDR3 is CASSFTSSYEQYF. The variable domain in full, completed from reference TRBV5-1 and TRBJ2-7, reads KAGVTQTPRYLIKTRGQQVTLSCSPISGHRSVSWYQQTPGQGLQFLFEYFSETQRNKGNFPGRFSGRQFSNSRSEMNVSTLELGDSALYLCASSFTSSYEQYFGPGTRLTVT.